These 9 T cell receptor beta chains came from one sample sequenced in a study of control samples from healthy donors and cancer patients. This table comes from immunoSEQ multiplex PCR, and its TCRdb copy is limited to in-frame clones, with some not included. The sample lists 400,000 to 450,000 clones, over 75% occurring once. Sequenced input: PBMCs. The receptor source for this set is a man aged 40-49 years with head and neck cancer.

The chain employs TRBV30 and TRBJ1-5, with D unclear. V was trimmed by 1 base and J by 6 bases, leaving 10 bases between them. The CDR3 is 13 amino acids. CDR1 is GTSNPN, CDR2 SVGIG, per germline (reference sequence). CDR3 region: CAWSAPTAQPQHF. CDR3 DNA: TGTGCCTGGAGTGCCCCGACGGCTCAGCCCCAGCATTTT. Full variable domain (outside the CDR3, taken from reference TRBV30 and TRBJ1-5): SQTIHQWPATLVQPVGSPLSLECTVEGTSNPNLYWYRQAAGRGLQLLFYSVGIGQISSEVPQNLSASRPQDRQFILSSKKLLLSDSGFYLCAWSAPTAQPQHFGDGTRLSIL.

This clone was seen a single time. The rearrangement joins TRBV10-3 to TRBJ2-3, with TRBD2 matching over 13 bases. Looked up from germline, CDR1 is ENHRY and CDR2 is SYGVKD. The CDR3 has 14 residues. V was pared by 10 bases and J by 0 bases, with 1 base of the junction left unmatched. Here the CDR3 reads CATLAGGSTDTQYF. The DNA of the CDR3 is TGTGCCACACTAGCGGGGGGGAGCACAGATACGCAGTATTTT.

The chain recombines TRBV15 with TRBJ1-5; no definite D call. Trimming took off 0 bases at V and 3 bases at J, with 18 bases between the two ends. CDR1 is LNHNV, CDR2 YYDKDF, per germline (reference sequence). The CDR3 is 18 amino acids. The CDR3: CATSRESVDSGLNQPQHF. CDR3 coding DNA: TGTGCCACCAGCAGAGAAAGCGTGGACTCAGGACTCAATCAGCCCCAGCATTTT.

This chain links TRBV7-9 with TRBJ2-5; D gene uncertain. Germline assignment: CDR1 SEHNR and CDR2 FQNEAQ (reference sequence). V was trimmed by 2 bases and J by 1 base, leaving 11 bases between them. The CDR3 is made up of 15 amino acids. The CDR3 sequence is CASSLWVASQETQYF. In DNA, the CDR3 is TGTGCCAGCAGCTTATGGGTGGCTAGCCAAGAGACCCAGTACTTC.

V usage is TRBV6-5 and J usage is TRBJ1-5; D might be TRBD1 (5 bases). The V end was cut by 2 bases, the J end by 6 bases, with 11 bases between. Germline values: CDR1 MNHEY, CDR2 SVGAGI. This CDR3 contains 14 residues. This CDR3 reads CASSYLQGAQPQHF. CDR3 sequence (DNA): TGTGCCAGCAGTTACCTGCAGGGAGCTCAGCCCCAGCATTTT.

This clone occurred once. The CDR3 coding sequence is TGTGCCAGCAGTTACTTCCGCAGGAGCCACGAGCAGTACTTC. Its translation is CASSYFRRSHEQYF. The genes are TRBV6-2 or TRBV6-3 and TRBJ2-7; no clear D. Germline V lookup: CDR1 MNHEY, CDR2 SVGEGT. Between the trimmed V and J ends, which lost 1 base and 5 bases, there was a span of 12 bases. CDR3 length equals 14 residues.

The chain uses TRBV30 and TRBJ1-3; D ambiguous. V lost 4 bases, J lost 0 bases, and 10 bases lay in between. In germline, CDR1 is GTSNPN, CDR2 SVGIG (reference sequence). This CDR3 region has 14 residues. The CDR3 DNA sequence: TGTGCCTGGACCGTCGGGGTCTCTGGAAACACCATATATTTT. This encodes CAWTVGVSGNTIYF. The entire variable domain, with the rest obtained from reference TRBV30 and TRBJ1-3, is as follows: SQTIHQWPATLVQPVGSPLSLECTVEGTSNPNLYWYRQAAGRGLQLLFYSVGIGQISSEVPQNLSASRPQDRQFILSSKKLLLSDSGFYLCAWTVGVSGNTIYFGEGSWLTVV.

The DNA for the CDR3 is TGTGCCAGCAGCGTAGCTTCGGAGGCAGGGGGCGCTAACTATGGCTACACCTTC. It is translated as CASSVASEAGGANYGYTF. This sequence joins TRBV9 and TRBJ1-2; TRBD1 agrees at 8 bases. Trimming took 0 bases from V and 0 from J; bases not matched to a gene: 10. Per germline, CDR1 SGDLS and CDR2 YYNGEE. The CDR3 spans 18 residues. The entire variable domain, with the rest obtained from reference TRBV9 and TRBJ1-2, is as follows: DSGVTQTPKHLITATGQRVTLRCSPRSGDLSVYWYQQSLDQGLQFLIQYYNGEERAKGNILERFSAQQFPDLHSELNLSSLELGDSALYFCASSVASEAGGANYGYTFGSGTRLTVV.

This rearrangement joins TRBV18 to TRBJ1-1, with a weak D call TRBD1 (5 bases). The CDR3 consists of 18 residues. Germline V gene lookup returns CDR1 KGHSH and CDR2 LQKENI. Trimming cost V 6 bases and J 1 base, with 24 bases left between them. The CDR3 DNA reads as TGTGCCAGCTCGCCAGGTGTGGCAGGGAGAGTGGGGAACACTGAAGCTTTCTTT. Protein product: CASSPGVAGRVGNTEAFF. The entire variable domain, with the rest obtained from reference TRBV18 and TRBJ1-1, is as follows: NAGVMQNPRHLVRRRGQEARLRCSPMKGHSHVYWYRQLPEEGLKFMVYLQKENIIDESGMPKERFSAEFPKEGPSILRIQQVVRGDSAAYFCASSPGVAGRVGNTEAFFGQGTRLTVV.